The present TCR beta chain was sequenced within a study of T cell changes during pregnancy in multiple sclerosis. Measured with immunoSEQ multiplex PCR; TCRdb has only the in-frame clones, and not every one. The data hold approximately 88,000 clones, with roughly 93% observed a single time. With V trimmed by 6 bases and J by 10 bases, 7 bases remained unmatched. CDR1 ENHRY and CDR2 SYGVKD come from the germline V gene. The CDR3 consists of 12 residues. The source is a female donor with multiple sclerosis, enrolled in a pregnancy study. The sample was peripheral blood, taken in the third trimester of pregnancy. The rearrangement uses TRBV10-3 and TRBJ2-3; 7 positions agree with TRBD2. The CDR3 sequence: CAIRAAGSSQYF. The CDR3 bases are TGTGCCATCAGGGCAGCGGGATCCTCGCAGTATTTT.